Below, 30 T cell receptor beta chains from the same sample are listed, as sequenced in a study of metastatic and nonmetastatic thyroid tumors. No patient had received any treatment before thyroid surgery. TCRdb re-called the PCR reads through MiXCR. The sample records about 20,000 clones, about 40% being singletons. The sequencing sample was made of blood. Receptors originate from a male donor with papillary thyroid cancer or a benign thyroid nodule (not recorded which). Some clones in this sample may be carry-over from other donors' samples.

The CDR3 protein is CASSEDTGRGESPLHF. CDR3 bases: TGTGCCAGCAGTGAAGACACAGGTCGCGGGGAGTCACCCCTCCACTTT. V and J are TRBV2 and TRBJ1-6; perhaps TRBD1 as D (5 bases). Trimming took 1 base from V and 10 from J, leaving 17 bases between them. The CDR3 spans 16 residues. From germline, CDR1 is SNHLY and CDR2 FYNNEI.

This clone is classed as medium-sized (0.01 to 0.1%). The CDR3 reads CASRGQGYYSPLHF. The DNA for the CDR3 is TGTGCCAGCCGGGGACAGGGATATTATTCACCCCTCCACTTT. V is TRBV19 and J is TRBJ1-6; 9 positions match TRBD1. CDR3 length: 14 residues. Germline CDR1 LNHDA, CDR2 SQIVND (reference sequence). V lost 9 bases and J lost 8; bases outside the gene matches: 8.

This clone was counted only a few times. The V call is TRBV28, the J call TRBJ2-7, with 10 nucleotides matching TRBD1. V trimming: 6 bases; J trimming: 2 bases; junction bases outside the gene matches: 7. Germline values: CDR1 MDHEN, CDR2 SYDVKM. The CDR3 spans 15 residues. This CDR3 is CASSTDRGRPYEQYV. The CDR3 DNA follows: TGTGCCAGCAGCACCGACAGGGGGCGGCCCTACGAGCAGTACGTC.

V is TRBV20-1 and J is TRBJ1-5; weak D call: TRBD1 (6 bases). Germline assignment: CDR1 DFQATT and CDR2 SNEGSKA (reference sequence). The V end was cut by 0 bases, the J end by 7 bases, with 22 bases between. This CDR3 is built from 17 residues. The CDR3 region has the DNA TGCAGTGCTAGAGATAGTGGCGGCAGGGGAACGAGACAGCCCCAGCATTTT. It is translated as CSARDSGGRGTRQPQHF.

The chain carries TRBV6-1 and TRBJ2-1; D might be TRBD2 (7 bases). V was clipped by 2 bases and J by 3 bases, with 17 bases between them. The length of the CDR3 is 17 residues. In germline, CDR1 is MNHNS, CDR2 SASEGT. In nucleotides, the CDR3 is TGTGCCAGCAGTGAATCAGATGGGGGGGCTCTCTACAATGAGCAGTTCTTC. Translation gives CASSESDGGALYNEQFF.

The chain joins TRBV4-1 to TRBJ2-1, with unresolved D. The V end lost 0 bases, the J end lost 12 bases, and 12 bases lay between the germline ends. The germline V gene has CDR1 MGHRA and CDR2 YSYEKL. The CDR3 is 13 amino acids. The CDR3 region is CASSQDLQTRQFF. The DNA for the CDR3 is TGCGCCAGCAGCCAAGACCTTCAGACTCGGCAGTTCTTC.

Ten or more counts support this clone. V usage is TRBV6-1 and J usage is TRBJ2-1, with D possibly being TRBD2 (6 bases). V was shortened by 4 bases and J by 4 bases, with 17 bases between the two germline ends. Germline V CDR1 and CDR2: MNHNS, SASEGT. The CDR3 extends over 16 amino acids. The CDR3 here is CASSGSTVGGYNEQFF. The CDR3 region has the DNA TGTGCCAGCAGTGGATCAACAGTGGGAGGATACAATGAGCAGTTCTTC.

This clone has only a few counts. V is TRBV20-1 and J is TRBJ1-1, with TRBD1 as a possible D gene (5 bases). The CDR3 runs to 13 residues. V was cut by 3 bases and J by 3 bases, with 11 bases left in between. Germline CDR1 DFQATT, CDR2 SNEGSKA (reference sequence). The CDR3 DNA reads as TGCAGTGCTAGTGACGGAGGGGACACTGAAGCTTTCTTT. It specifies CSASDGGDTEAFF.

This clone was found many times. The chain carries TRBV10-2 and TRBJ1-5; D call uncertain. The CDR3 runs 12 residues. The V gene lost 5 bases and the J gene lost 1 base, with 3 bases spanning the gap. Germline V gene data show CDR1 as WSHSY and CDR2 as SAAADI. CDR3 amino acids: CASSQSNQPQHF. The DNA for the CDR3 is TGCGCCAGCAGTCAGAGCAATCAGCCCCAGCATTTT.

This chain joins TRBV6-1 and TRBJ1-4, with 9 bases that match TRBD1. J lost 2 bases, V lost 6 bases, and 4 bases had no gene match. CDR3 length: 15 amino acids. Germline V lookup: CDR1 MNHNS, CDR2 SASEGT. The CDR3 DNA reads as TGTGCCAGCAGCCCAACAGGGGGCACTAATGAAAAACTGTTTTTT. Translating it yields CASSPTGGTNEKLFF.

A remark on this clone: At one of its ends the junction is not consistent with the germline gene, which may arise from a read error. This chain uses TRBV15 with TRBJ1-3; no reliable D call. The germline CDR1 and CDR2 sequences are LNHNV and YYDKDF (reference sequence). This CDR3 comprises 12 residues. The CDR3 DNA sequence: TGTACCACCAGCAACGTAGGAAACACCATATATTTT. It translates to CTTSNVGNTIYF.

This clone is labeled medium-sized (0.01 to 0.1%). V gene TRBV20-1 combines with J gene TRBJ2-5; maybe TRBD2 (7 bases). V lost 6 bases and J 3 bases, leaving 20 bases between the germline ends. Germline assignment: CDR1 DFQATT and CDR2 SNEGSKA (reference sequence). This CDR3 region has 15 residues. The CDR3 reads CSAPEWGRGKETQYF. CDR3 DNA: TGCAGTGCCCCGGAGTGGGGGAGGGGGAAAGAGACCCAGTACTTC.

The chain is built from TRBV11-2 and TRBJ1-2; a weak D match, TRBD1 (6 bases). The V gene lost 4 bases and the J gene lost 1 base, with 10 bases spanning the gap. CDR3 length: 14 residues. Germline lookup yields CDR1 SGHAT and CDR2 FQNNGV. CDR3 region: CASSSIRGNYGYTF. The CDR3 DNA is TGTGCCAGCAGCTCGATCAGGGGTAACTATGGCTACACCTTC.

This clone was counted ten times or more. The V gene is TRBV5-5, the J gene TRBJ1-4, with D uncertain. V lost 4 bases and J lost 7, with 11 bases in between. The germline gives CDR1 SGHKS, CDR2 YYEKEE (reference sequence). The CDR3 covers 13 residues. The CDR3 DNA follows: TGTGCCAGCAGCCGGGGAGGCGGTGAAAAACTGTTTTTT. It is translated as CASSRGGGEKLFF.

This clone is labeled as medium-sized. The rearrangement uses TRBV6-1 and TRBJ2-7; D is uncertain. CDR3 length: 14 residues. V shed 6 bases and J shed 0 bases, with 12 bases lying between them. Germline V CDR1 and CDR2: MNHNS, SASEGT. The CDR3 nucleotides read TGTGCCAGCAGCGAATCCCCTATCTCCTACGAGCAGTACTTC. Translated, it gives CASSESPISYEQYF.

The rearrangement joins TRBV3-1 to TRBJ1-2; D remains unclear. CDR3 length: 11 amino acids. Trimming took off 2 bases at V and 8 bases at J, with 6 bases between the two ends. The germline CDR1 and CDR2 sequences are LGHDT and YNNKEL (reference sequence). The CDR3 reads CASSQQLGYTF. The CDR3 DNA is TGTGCCAGCAGCCAACAACTAGGCTACACCTTC.

This clone appeared a single time. V is TRBV28 and J is TRBJ2-5; TRBD1 aligns across 7 bases. The CDR3 is 13 amino acids. The V gene end was trimmed by 6 bases and the J gene end by 4 bases; junction bases not matched to a gene: 5. Germline CDR1 reads MDHEN; CDR2 reads SYDVKM. Here the CDR3 DNA reads TGTGCCAGCAGCGAGACAGGGAGAGAGACCCAGTACTTC. It specifies CASSETGRETQYF. The variable domain in full, with the rest retrieved from reference TRBV28 and TRBJ2-5, is DVKVTQSSRYLVKRTGEKVFLECVQDMDHENMFWYRQDPGLGLRLIYFSYDVKMKEKGDIPEGYSVSREKKERFSLILESASTNQTSMYLCASSETGRETQYFGPGTRLLVL.

The chain uses TRBV5-4 and TRBJ2-5; TRBD1 is a possible D gene (6 bases). V dropped 4 bases and J dropped 6 bases, with 19 bases sitting between them. Germline lookup yields CDR1 SGHNT and CDR2 YYREEE (reference sequence). The CDR3 has 15 residues. The CDR3 DNA reads as TGTGCCAGCAGCACACAAACAGGGAATGTGAAGACCCAGTACTTC. This codes for CASSTQTGNVKTQYF.

V and J are TRBV12-3 or TRBV12-4 and TRBJ2-5, with 7 bases fitting TRBD1. V shed 2 bases and J 5 bases; nucleotides not matched to a gene: 17. This CDR3 comprises 18 residues. CDR3 protein: CASSLSRDSVGERETQYF. The CDR3 DNA reads as TGTGCCAGCAGTTTATCCCGGGACAGCGTTGGAGAAAGGGAGACCCAGTACTTC.

The chain carries TRBV20-1 and TRBJ2-7; tentative D call: TRBD1 (5 bases). This CDR3 has 14 amino acids. The germline V and J ends were trimmed by 3 bases and 3 bases, with 15 bases remaining between them. Germline-derived CDR1 and CDR2 are DFQATT and SNEGSKA (reference sequence). The CDR3 DNA reads as TGCAGTGCTAGGCGACAGTCACGTCACTACGAGCAGTACTTC. Protein product: CSARRQSRHYEQYF.

Sample share makes this clone medium-sized. This chain links TRBV12-3 or TRBV12-4 with TRBJ2-3; tentatively, D is TRBD1 (6 bases). There are 14 residues in the CDR3. V gave up 3 bases and J gave up 2 bases, with 9 bases separating them. CDR3 nucleotide sequence: TGTGCCAGCAGTTTTCAGGGGCCCACAGATACGCAGTATTTT. Residues: CASSFQGPTDTQYF.

The V gene is TRBV5-1, the J gene TRBJ2-1, with D possibly being TRBD1 or TRBD2 (7 bases each). The CDR3 is 14 residues long. V lost 4 bases to trimming and J lost 8 bases, with 16 bases between them. Germline CDR1 is SGHRS and CDR2 is YFSETQ. This CDR3 is CASSPTGRGHEQFF. CDR3 nucleotide sequence: TGCGCCAGCAGCCCGACAGGGAGGGGACATGAGCAGTTCTTC.

V is TRBV4-1 and J is TRBJ1-3, with unresolved D. V gave up 2 bases and J gave up 4 bases, with 15 bases separating them. Germline CDR1 MGHRA, CDR2 YSYEKL. This CDR3 contains 16 residues. The CDR3 DNA sequence: TGCGCCAGCAGCCAATTGCCTCCCGGGGTAGGAAACACCATATATTTT. Its translation is CASSQLPPGVGNTIYF.

This clone was seen at least ten times. The chain uses TRBV5-1 and TRBJ2-7; no clear D gene. V was clipped by 7 bases and J by 6 bases, with 11 bases between them. CDR3 length: 11 residues. CDR1 is SGHRS, CDR2 YFSETQ, per germline. The CDR3 DNA reads TGCGCCAGCTCAGGCGAGGCCGAGCAGTACTTC. This gives the protein CASSGEAEQYF.

This sequence joins TRBV27 and TRBJ2-2, with TRBD2 identical over 10 bases. V shed 6 bases, J shed 5 bases, and the junction held 12 bases outside the gene matches. Germline V gene sequence: CDR1 MNHEY, CDR2 SMNVEV (reference sequence). The CDR3 is made up of 17 amino acids. The CDR3 nucleotides are TGTGCCAGCAGCCAGAGAGGCGGGACTAGCGAAACCGGGGAGCTGTTTTTT. Protein sequence: CASSQRGGTSETGELFF.

This clone is categorized as medium-sized. This chain joins TRBV5-6 and TRBJ2-1; 9 bases map to TRBD2. J was trimmed by 2 bases and V by 0 bases; bases with no gene match: 0. Per germline, CDR1 SGHDT and CDR2 YYEEEE. The CDR3 loop spans 15 amino acids. CDR3 protein: CASSLGLAAYNEQFF. As DNA, the CDR3 is TGTGCCAGCAGCTTGGGACTAGCGGCCTACAATGAGCAGTTCTTC.

The J gene is TRBJ2-7, the V gene TRBV30; D is unresolved. The V gene's germline CDR1 is GTSNPN and CDR2 SVGIG (reference sequence). The length of the CDR3 is 16 residues. V dropped 0 bases and J dropped 1 base, with 16 bases sitting between them. The CDR3 DNA sequence: TGTGCCTGGAGTGTGGGGTCCTATGGGGTATCCTACGAGCAGTACTTC. Its translation: CAWSVGSYGVSYEQYF.

This clone is deemed medium-sized. This chain joins TRBV19 and TRBJ2-7; no clear D. CDR1 LNHDA and CDR2 SQIVND come from the germline V gene (reference sequence). Deletions cut 2 bases from V and 4 bases from J, with 12 bases between. The CDR3 sequence is 14 residues long. In DNA form, the CDR3 reads TGTGCCAGTAGTATATCCGACGAACTATACGAGCAGTACTTC. Encoded protein: CASSISDELYEQYF. The full variable domain, its missing parts supplied by reference TRBV19 and TRBJ2-7, is DGGITQSPKYLFRKEGQNVTLSCEQNLNHDAMYWYRQDPGQGLRLIYYSQIVNDFQKGDIAEGYSVSREKKESFPLTVTSAQKNPTAFYLCASSISDELYEQYFGPGTRLTVT.

The CDR3 protein is CSAREETSWRPYEQYF. The DNA of the CDR3 is TGCAGTGCTAGAGAAGAGACTAGCTGGAGGCCCTACGAGCAGTACTTC. V usage is TRBV20-1 and J usage is TRBJ2-7, with TRBD2 matching 7 bases. Germline trimming cut 0 bases from V and 2 bases from J; bases unmatched to any gene: 10. The CDR3 sequence is 16 residues long. CDR1 DFQATT and CDR2 SNEGSKA come from the germline V gene (reference sequence).

This clone was picked up one time. This chain links TRBV7-2 with TRBJ2-7; TRBD2 matches at 12 bases. This CDR3 has 15 amino acids. Trimming cost V 5 bases and J 4 bases; bases outside gene matches: 6. Looked up from germline, CDR1 is SGHTA and CDR2 is FQGNSA. CDR3 region: CASSVWTSGMYEQYF. CDR3 coding DNA: TGTGCCAGCAGCGTATGGACTAGCGGGATGTACGAGCAGTACTTC.